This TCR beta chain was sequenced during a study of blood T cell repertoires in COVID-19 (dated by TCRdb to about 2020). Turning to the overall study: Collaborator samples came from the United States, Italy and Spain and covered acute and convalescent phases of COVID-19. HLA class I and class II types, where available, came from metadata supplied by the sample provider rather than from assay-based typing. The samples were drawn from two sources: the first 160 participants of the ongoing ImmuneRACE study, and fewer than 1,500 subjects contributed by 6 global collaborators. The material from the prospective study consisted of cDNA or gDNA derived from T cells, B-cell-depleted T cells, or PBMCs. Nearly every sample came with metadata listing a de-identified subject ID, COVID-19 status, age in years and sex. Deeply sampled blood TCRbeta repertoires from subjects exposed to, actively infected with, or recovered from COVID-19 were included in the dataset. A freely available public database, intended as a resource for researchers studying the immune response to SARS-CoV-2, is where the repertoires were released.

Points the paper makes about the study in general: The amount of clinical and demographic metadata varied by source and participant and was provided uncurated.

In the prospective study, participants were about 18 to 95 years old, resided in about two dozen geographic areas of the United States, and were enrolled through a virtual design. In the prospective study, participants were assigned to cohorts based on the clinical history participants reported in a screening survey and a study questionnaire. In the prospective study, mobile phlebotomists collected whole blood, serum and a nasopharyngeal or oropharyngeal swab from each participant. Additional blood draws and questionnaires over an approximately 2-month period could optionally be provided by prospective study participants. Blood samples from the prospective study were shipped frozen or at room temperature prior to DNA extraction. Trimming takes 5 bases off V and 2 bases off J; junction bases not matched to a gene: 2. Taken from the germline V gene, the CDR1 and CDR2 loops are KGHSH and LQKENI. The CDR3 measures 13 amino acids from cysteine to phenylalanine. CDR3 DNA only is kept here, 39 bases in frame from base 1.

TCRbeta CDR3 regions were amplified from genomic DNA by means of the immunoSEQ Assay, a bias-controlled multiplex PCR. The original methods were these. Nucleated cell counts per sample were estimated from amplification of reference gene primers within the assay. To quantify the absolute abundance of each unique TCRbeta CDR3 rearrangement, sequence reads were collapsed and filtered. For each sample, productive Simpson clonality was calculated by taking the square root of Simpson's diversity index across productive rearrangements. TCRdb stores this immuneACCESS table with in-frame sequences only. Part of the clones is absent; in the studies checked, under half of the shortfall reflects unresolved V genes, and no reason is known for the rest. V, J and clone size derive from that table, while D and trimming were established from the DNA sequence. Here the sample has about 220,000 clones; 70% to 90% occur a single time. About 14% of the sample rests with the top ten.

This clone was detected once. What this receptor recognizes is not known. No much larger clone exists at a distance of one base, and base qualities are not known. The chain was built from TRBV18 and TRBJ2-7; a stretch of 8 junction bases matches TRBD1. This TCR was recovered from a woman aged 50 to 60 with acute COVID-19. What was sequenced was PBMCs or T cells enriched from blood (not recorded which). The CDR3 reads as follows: CASSRTGTYEQYF. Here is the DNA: TGTGCCAGCTCAAGGACAGGGACCTACGAGCAGTACTTC.